A single sample gave rise to the 10 T cell receptor beta chains below, sequenced in a study of cytomegalovirus exposure and HLA in healthy donors. Both 60 Vbeta primers and 13 Jbeta primers went into the PCR. Generated by immunoSEQ multiplex PCR, the TCRdb table keeps only in-frame clones and is missing some. The sample includes 150,000 or so clones, 75% of them seen just once. Sequenced material: PBMCs. These receptors were obtained from a man younger than 40 in good health and CMV-seronegative.

The rearrangement joins TRBV7-9 to TRBJ2-1; maybe TRBD1 (6 bases). V lost 6 bases to trimming and J lost 3 bases, with 15 bases between them. Germline-derived CDR1 and CDR2 are SEHNR and FQNEAQ (reference sequence). The CDR3 sequence is 15 residues long. Written as DNA, the CDR3 is TGTGCCAGCAGTCCCGACAGGTCTTTCTACAATGAGCAGTTCTTC. This gives the protein CASSPDRSFYNEQFF. Combining the CDR3 with reference TRBV7-9 and TRBJ2-1 gives the whole variable domain DTGVSQNPRHKITKRGQNVTFRCDPISEHNRLYWYRQTLGQGPEFLTYFQNEAQLEKSRLLSDRFSAERPKGSFSTLEIQRTEQGDSAMYLCASSPDRSFYNEQFFGPGTRLTVL.

This chain uses TRBV10-3 with TRBJ2-7, with 11 bases fitting TRBD2. The V segment lost 4 bases and the J segment 2 bases; nucleotides outside the gene matches: 7. The V gene's germline CDR1 is ENHRY and CDR2 SYGVKD. The CDR3 extends over 16 amino acids. The CDR3 here is CAISVKLAGVPYEQYF. As DNA, the CDR3 is TGTGCCATCAGTGTCAAACTAGCGGGAGTCCCCTACGAGCAGTACTTC.

This clone appeared once. This chain joins TRBV6-5 and TRBJ1-2, with D perhaps matching TRBD1 (5 bases). From germline, CDR1 is MNHEY and CDR2 SVGAGI. The germline V and J ends were trimmed by 6 bases and 5 bases, with 10 bases remaining between them. CDR3 length equals 12 residues. CDR3 residues: CASSSGGYGYTF. The CDR3 nucleotides read TGTGCCAGCAGCTCCGGGGGGTATGGCTACACCTTC.

The genes are TRBV14 and TRBJ2-5, with 10 bases that match TRBD2. The J call may be incorrect, as the DNA end agrees better with TRBJ2-7. The CDR3 is 15 residues long. Germline values: CDR1 SGHDN, CDR2 FVKESK. The CDR3 coding sequence is TGTGCCAGCAGCCGTCAGACTAGCGGGCGGGGCGAGCAGTACTTC. It is translated as CASSRQTSGRGEQYF.

The CDR3 sequence: CASSPLSMTGGSYGYTF. In DNA, the CDR3 is TGTGCCAGCAGTCCCCTATCGATGACAGGGGGCTCCTATGGCTACACCTTC. The rearrangement uses TRBV27 and TRBJ1-2, with 10 bases that match TRBD1. The CDR3 loop spans 17 amino acids. CDR1 and CDR2 from the germline V gene are MNHEY and SMNVEV (reference sequence). Trimming removed 5 bases from V and 4 bases from J; junction bases left unmatched: 13.

There are a few counts of this clone. The rearrangement joins TRBV2 to TRBJ2-7; the D gene is possibly TRBD1 (6 bases). Germline CDR1 is SNHLY and CDR2 is FYNNEI. The length of the CDR3 is 14 residues. V lost 10 bases, J lost 0 bases, and 16 bases lay in between. The CDR3 is CATKLDRSSYEQYF. CDR3 DNA sequence: TGTGCCACCAAATTAGACAGGAGCTCCTACGAGCAGTACTTC.

V and J are TRBV7-9 and TRBJ2-5; D gene ambiguous. The CDR3 length is 16 residues. From germline, CDR1 is SEHNR and CDR2 FQNEAQ (reference sequence). The germline V and J ends were trimmed by 2 bases and 2 bases, with 15 bases remaining between them. CDR3 nucleotides: TGTGCCAGCAGCTTACGGCCCACTACCAGACAAGAGACCCAGTACTTC. It yields the protein CASSLRPTTRQETQYF.

The gene calls are TRBV15 and TRBJ1-1, with TRBD1 matching over 9 bases. Germline CDR1 is LNHNV and CDR2 is YYDKDF (reference sequence). The CDR3 totals 16 residues. V was pared by 4 bases and J by 0 bases, with 6 bases of the junction left unmatched. Written as DNA, the CDR3 is TGTGCCACCAGCATCTGGACAGGGGCTATGAACACTGAAGCTTTCTTT. Encoded protein: CATSIWTGAMNTEAFF.

The chain carries TRBV2 and TRBJ2-3; D may be TRBD2 (6 bases). Trimming pared 11 bases from V and 2 bases from J, leaving 20 bases between. Germline-derived CDR1 and CDR2 are SNHLY and FYNNEI. The CDR3 loop spans 15 amino acids. CDR3 sequence reads: CACKGVAATTDTQYF. The CDR3 bases are TGTGCCTGCAAAGGGGTAGCGGCTACCACAGATACGCAGTATTTT.

This chain links TRBV28 with TRBJ2-1, with 10 bases lining up with TRBD2. The length of the CDR3 is 14 residues. V lost 4 bases and J lost 10; bases outside the gene matches: 7. CDR1 and CDR2 (germline): MDHEN, SYDVKM. The CDR3 loop reads CASSYLAGAREQFF. The CDR3 coding sequence is TGTGCCAGCAGTTATCTAGCGGGAGCTAGGGAGCAGTTCTTC.